A selection of T cell receptor beta chains follows, all from one sample in a study of technical replicates of blood from a few donors. TCRdb's table, derived via immunoSEQ multiplex PCR, lists solely in-frame clones and lacks some. Of more than 45,000 clones listed, about 95% are singletons. Sequences were obtained from PBMCs. The origin of the receptors is a human donor in good health. Some clones in this sample may be carry-over from other donors' samples. Each CDR3 is given with its conserved first and last residue. Fields, in order: D gene, clone size, V gene, J gene, CDR3 DNA, CDR3 protein. The D gene is left open where the match is weak. Some rows mark clone size as missing; the rest say once, few, many or name a class of expanded clone.

d_call: -; clone_size: -; v_call: TRBV4-3; j_call: TRBJ2-2; cdr3_nt: TGCGCCAGCAGCCAAGAGGGAACAGGGTGGACCGGGGAGCTGTTTTTT; cdr3_aa: CASSQEGTGWTGELFF
d_call: TRBD1; clone_size: -; v_call: TRBV4-3; j_call: TRBJ2-6; cdr3_nt: TGCGCCAGCAGCCAGAGGGGACAGGGGGTCCCTGGGGCCAACGTCCTGACTTTC; cdr3_aa: CASSQRGQGVPGANVLTF
d_call: TRBD2; clone_size: -; v_call: TRBV5-1; j_call: TRBJ2-1; cdr3_nt: TGCGCCAGCAGCCCGTTCGATTCTAGCGGAGACAATGAGCAGTTCTTC; cdr3_aa: CASSPFDSSGDNEQFF
d_call: TRBD1; clone_size: -; v_call: TRBV5-1; j_call: TRBJ1-4; cdr3_nt: TGCGCCAGCAGCCCACTGCCAGGGGGCAATGAAAAACTGTTTTTT; cdr3_aa: CASSPLPGGNEKLFF
d_call: TRBD2; clone_size: once; v_call: TRBV9; j_call: TRBJ2-7; cdr3_nt: TGTGCCAGCAGCCCGGGGGGGGTTCCCTACGAGCAGTACTTC; cdr3_aa: CASSPGGVPYEQYF
d_call: -; clone_size: -; v_call: TRBV19; j_call: TRBJ2-5; cdr3_nt: TGTGCCAGTAGTATCGAACGGTGGGAGACCCAGTACTTC; cdr3_aa: CASSIERWETQYF
d_call: TRBD1; clone_size: -; v_call: TRBV18; j_call: TRBJ2-5; cdr3_nt: TGTGCCAGCTCACAGGGACAGGGGGTAGAGACCCAGTACTTC; cdr3_aa: CASSQGQGVETQYF
d_call: TRBD1; clone_size: -; v_call: TRBV5-6; j_call: TRBJ1-6; cdr3_nt: TGTGCCAGCAGCTCCCTCAGGGGGCTGCGGAATTCACCCCTCCACTTT; cdr3_aa: CASSSLRGLRNSPLHF
d_call: TRBD1; clone_size: -; v_call: TRBV7-2; j_call: TRBJ2-2; cdr3_nt: TGTGCCAGCAGCTTAGCGGGGACAGGGTACACCGGGGAGCTGTTTTTT; cdr3_aa: CASSLAGTGYTGELFF
d_call: -; clone_size: -; v_call: TRBV14; j_call: TRBJ2-5; cdr3_nt: TGTGCCAGCAGCCAAGATCCTAAAAACTTATCAGGCCAAGAGACCCAGTACTTC; cdr3_aa: CASSQDPKNLSGQETQYF
d_call: -; clone_size: -; v_call: TRBV19; j_call: TRBJ2-7; cdr3_nt: TGTGCCAGTAGTATCGGTTTGGGTCTAGCGCTCCACGAGCAGTACTTC; cdr3_aa: CASSIGLGLALHEQYF
d_call: -; clone_size: -; v_call: TRBV7-9; j_call: TRBJ1-1; cdr3_nt: TGTGCCAGCAGCCCCCAGGGTGCGAACACTGAAGCTTTCTTT; cdr3_aa: CASSPQGANTEAFF
d_call: TRBD2; clone_size: -; v_call: TRBV5-1; j_call: TRBJ2-5; cdr3_nt: TGCGCCAGCAGCTCAGGACTAGCGGGGGGCCAAGAGACCCAGTACTTC; cdr3_aa: CASSSGLAGGQETQYF
d_call: TRBD1; clone_size: once; v_call: TRBV19; j_call: TRBJ1-5; cdr3_nt: TGTGCTACTCATTTGGGACAGGGTGGGTCGGATCAGCCCCAGCATTTT; cdr3_aa: CATHLGQGGSDQPQHF
d_call: TRBD1; clone_size: -; v_call: TRBV30; j_call: TRBJ1-2; cdr3_nt: TGTGCTTGGGGAACAGGGGGTAACTATGGCTACACCTTC; cdr3_aa: CAWGTGGNYGYTF
d_call: -; clone_size: -; v_call: TRBV5-4; j_call: TRBJ2-5; cdr3_nt: TGTGCCAGCAGAAACCCGGGGGAGCTGGAGACCCAGTACTTC; cdr3_aa: CASRNPGELETQYF
d_call: TRBD2; clone_size: -; v_call: TRBV6-4; j_call: TRBJ2-1; cdr3_nt: TGTGCCAGCAGCCCGCTAGCGGGAGTAAAATCCTACAATGAGCAGTTCTTC; cdr3_aa: CASSPLAGVKSYNEQFF
d_call: -; clone_size: -; v_call: TRBV10-3; j_call: TRBJ1-1; cdr3_nt: TGTGCCATCTCAGGATTCAACACTGAAGCTTTCTTT; cdr3_aa: CAISGFNTEAFF
d_call: TRBD2; clone_size: -; v_call: TRBV29-1; j_call: TRBJ2-1; cdr3_nt: TGCAGCGTTAACGGACTAGCGGGCAGCAATGAGCAGTTCTTC; cdr3_aa: CSVNGLAGSNEQFF
d_call: -; clone_size: -; v_call: TRBV7-2; j_call: TRBJ2-4; cdr3_nt: TGTGCCAGCAGCTTAGGGTGGGCAGCCAAAAACATTCAGTACTTC; cdr3_aa: CASSLGWAAKNIQYF
d_call: -; clone_size: -; v_call: TRBV6-5; j_call: TRBJ2-1; cdr3_nt: TGTGCCAGCAGTCCCGAGCGGGTCGACAATGAGCAGTTCTTC; cdr3_aa: CASSPERVDNEQFF
d_call: TRBD1; clone_size: -; v_call: TRBV2; j_call: TRBJ1-4; cdr3_nt: TGTGCCAGCAGGCCCGGGACAGGGGGCGAAAAACTGTTTTTT; cdr3_aa: CASRPGTGGEKLFF
d_call: -; clone_size: -; v_call: TRBV4-3; j_call: TRBJ1-6; cdr3_nt: TGCGCCAGCAGCCAAGACAGGGGCCCCCCTGGCTCACCCCTCCACTTT; cdr3_aa: CASSQDRGPPGSPLHF
d_call: TRBD1; clone_size: -; v_call: TRBV4-3; j_call: TRBJ1-2; cdr3_nt: TGCGCCAGCAGCCAAGATGTAGCAGGGGGCTGGGGCTACACCTTC; cdr3_aa: CASSQDVAGGWGYTF
d_call: -; clone_size: -; v_call: TRBV7-9; j_call: TRBJ1-1; cdr3_nt: TGTGCCAGCAGGAAAGGCGGGACCGACTCCATGGGAGCTTTCTTT; cdr3_aa: CASRKGGTDSMGAFF
d_call: -; clone_size: -; v_call: TRBV2; j_call: TRBJ1-6; cdr3_nt: TGTGCCACCAAGGAACAGGGTACGAATTCACCCCTCCACTTT; cdr3_aa: CATKEQGTNSPLHF
d_call: -; clone_size: -; v_call: TRBV7-7; j_call: TRBJ2-7; cdr3_nt: TGTGCCAGCAGTCCAGGGTCGGGTCGGGAGCAGTACTTC; cdr3_aa: CASSPGSGREQYF